These 11 T cell receptor beta chains were sequenced from one sample in a study of cytomegalovirus exposure and HLA in healthy donors. Primers included in the PCR were 60 Vbeta and 13 Jbeta primers. Assay: immunoSEQ multiplex PCR; the TCRdb copy retains only in-frame clones and omits some. The sample table sets out some 200,000 clones. The sequencing sample was made of PBMCs. These receptors came from a young woman in good health and CMV-seropositive.

The chain recombines TRBV15 with TRBJ1-1; tentative D call: TRBD1 (6 bases). V lost 0 bases and J lost 7, with 15 bases in between. Germline-derived CDR1 and CDR2 are LNHNV and YYDKDF (reference sequence). There are 15 residues in the CDR3. The CDR3: CATSRDRAGEGEAFF. The CDR3 DNA reads as TGTGCCACCAGCAGAGATCGTGCAGGGGAGGGTGAAGCTTTCTTT.

The CDR3 nucleotides are TGTGCCAGCAGCGTAGCAGGGGACCAGAATGAAAAACTGTTTTTT. It codes for CASSVAGDQNEKLFF. The chain uses TRBV9 and TRBJ1-4; possible D gene TRBD1, 6 bases. CDR3 length: 15 residues. Trimming took 0 bases from V and 5 from J, leaving 11 bases between them. Germline V CDR1 and CDR2: SGDLS, YYNGEE.

This sequence joins TRBV2 and TRBJ1-2, with 7 bases lining up with TRBD1. Germline V gives CDR1 SNHLY, CDR2 FYNNEI. The CDR3 runs to 12 residues. V was clipped by 11 bases and J by 3 bases; unmatched bases: 6. Written as DNA, the CDR3 is TGTGCCTCCTATACAGGGGACTATGGCTACACCTTC. Its translation is CASYTGDYGYTF.

The V and J genes are TRBV19 and TRBJ2-6; D is perhaps TRBD1 (5 bases). The CDR3 sequence is 16 residues long. The V gene lost 5 bases and the J gene lost 2 bases, with 13 bases spanning the gap. The germline V gene encodes CDR1 LNHDA and CDR2 SQIVND (reference sequence). CDR3 sequence reads: CASSVPGPPGANVLTF. The CDR3 region has the DNA TGTGCCAGTAGTGTACCAGGGCCTCCTGGGGCCAACGTCCTGACTTTC. The full variable domain, in which reference TRBV19 and TRBJ2-6 provide the parts outside the CDR3, is DGGITQSPKYLFRKEGQNVTLSCEQNLNHDAMYWYRQDPGQGLRLIYYSQIVNDFQKGDIAEGYSVSREKKESFPLTVTSAQKNPTAFYLCASSVPGPPGANVLTFGAGSRLTVL.

The rearrangement joins TRBV11-2 to TRBJ1-2, with D tentatively TRBD1 (6 bases). Germline V gene data show CDR1 as SGHAT and CDR2 as FQNNGV. Trimming pared 0 bases from V and 8 bases from J, leaving 19 bases between. The CDR3 extends over 16 amino acids. The CDR3 region has the DNA TGTGCCAGCAGCTTAGATCCCCAGGGGAATCTATGGGGCTACACCTTC. Translating gives CASSLDPQGNLWGYTF.

The V and J genes are TRBV7-2 and TRBJ1-5; D perhaps matches TRBD1 (5 bases). Germline lookup yields CDR1 SGHTA and CDR2 FQGNSA. The CDR3 spans 13 residues. Trimming took 5 bases from V and 4 from J, leaving 9 bases between them. CDR3 in DNA: TGTGCCAGCAGCCCAGACAGTAATCAGCCCCAGCATTTT. It encodes CASSPDSNQPQHF.

The chain couples TRBV5-1 to TRBJ1-1, with D hard to call. This CDR3 has 13 amino acids. V lost 4 bases, J lost 3 bases, and 10 bases lay in between. The germline V gene encodes CDR1 SGHRS and CDR2 YFSETQ. The CDR3: CASSPAGDTEAFF. The DNA of the CDR3 is TGCGCCAGCAGCCCCGCCGGGGACACTGAAGCTTTCTTT.

V usage is TRBV7-8 and J usage is TRBJ2-1; 13 bases match TRBD2. From germline, CDR1 is SGHVS and CDR2 FQNEAQ. This CDR3 spans 17 amino acids. The V and J ends lost 2 bases and 2 bases, in that order; junction bases with no gene match: 3. For the CDR3, the DNA is TGTGCCAGCAGCTTAAAGACTAGCGGGGGGACCTACAATGAGCAGTTCTTC. This translates into CASSLKTSGGTYNEQFF.

The chain carries TRBV7-2 and TRBJ2-1; 11 bases align to TRBD2. The V gene end was trimmed by 1 base and the J gene end by 0 bases; junction bases not matched to a gene: 8. The germline V gene encodes CDR1 SGHTA and CDR2 FQGNSA. This CDR3 has 19 residues. The CDR3 DNA reads as TGTGCCAGCAGCTTAGATCCTAGCGGGGGGCTCCCCTCCTACAATGAGCAGTTCTTC. Translated, it gives CASSLDPSGGLPSYNEQFF. Variable domain in full (rest from reference TRBV7-2 and TRBJ2-1): GAGVSQSPSNKVTEKGKDVELRCDPISGHTALYWYRQSLGQGLEFLIYFQGNSAPDKSGLPSDRFSAERTGGSVSTLTIQRTQQEDSAVYLCASSLDPSGGLPSYNEQFFGPGTRLTVL.

The chain joins TRBV5-1 to TRBJ1-3; 11 bases are shared with TRBD1. The germline CDR1 and CDR2 sequences are SGHRS and YFSETQ. V dropped 5 bases and J dropped 8; count of bases not matched to a gene: 3. There are 13 residues in the CDR3. The CDR3 is CASRRGQGDTIYF. The CDR3 coding sequence is TGCGCCAGCAGACGGGGACAGGGGGACACCATATATTTT. Full variable domain (missing parts from reference TRBV5-1 and TRBJ1-3): KAGVTQTPRYLIKTRGQQVTLSCSPISGHRSVSWYQQTPGQGLQFLFEYFSETQRNKGNFPGRFSGRQFSNSRSEMNVSTLELGDSALYLCASRRGQGDTIYFGEGSWLTVV.

Points on this clone: The sample carries other DNA sequences with the same CDR3. The chain is built from TRBV7-2 and TRBJ1-1, with unresolved D. V lost 5 bases to trimming and J lost 4 bases, with 20 bases between them. CDR3 length equals 16 residues. Germline values: CDR1 SGHTA, CDR2 FQGNSA. The CDR3 DNA reads TGTGCCAGCAGCCAGACCAGGAGTCTCGGAGGCACTGAAGCTTTCTTT. This sequence encodes CASSQTRSLGGTEAFF.